Described below is a single T cell receptor (beta chain) sequence and its context. V gave up 4 bases and J gave up 1 base; unmatched junction bases: 3. Germline loops: CDR1 SGHDT, CDR2 YYEEEE. The CDR3 spans 16 residues. The repertoire was sequenced with immunoSEQ multiplex PCR; TCRdb's copy has only in-frame clones and lacks some. The table shows about 200,000 clones, with approximately 86% occurring only once. The data derive from a study of blood T cell repertoires in COVID-19. The sequencing input was peripheral blood. The chain combines TRBV5-6 with TRBJ2-2, with TRBD2 matching 11 bases. This TCR came from a man in his fifties or sixties with COVID-19, enrolled during active disease. The CDR3 nucleotides read TGTGCCAGCAGCGGGGGACTAGCGGTGAACACCGGGGAGCTGTTTTTT. Translated: CASSGGLAVNTGELFF.